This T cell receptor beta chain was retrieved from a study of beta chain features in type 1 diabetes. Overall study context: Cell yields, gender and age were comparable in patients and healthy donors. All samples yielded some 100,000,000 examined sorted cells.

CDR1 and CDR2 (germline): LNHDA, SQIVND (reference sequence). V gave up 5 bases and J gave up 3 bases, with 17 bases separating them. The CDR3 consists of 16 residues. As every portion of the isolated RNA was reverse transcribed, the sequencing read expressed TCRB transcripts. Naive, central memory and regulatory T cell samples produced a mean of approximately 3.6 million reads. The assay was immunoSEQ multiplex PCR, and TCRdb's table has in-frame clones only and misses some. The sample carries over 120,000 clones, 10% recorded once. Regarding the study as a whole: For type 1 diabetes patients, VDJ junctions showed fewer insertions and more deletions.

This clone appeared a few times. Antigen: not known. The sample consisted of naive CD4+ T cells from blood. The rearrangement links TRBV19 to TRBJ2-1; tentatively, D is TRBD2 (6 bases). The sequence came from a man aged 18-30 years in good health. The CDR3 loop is CASSGRLAELYNEQFF. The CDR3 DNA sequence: TGTGCCAGTAGTGGAAGATTAGCGGAGCTCTACAATGAGCAGTTCTTC.